This TCR beta chain was captured by sequencing in a study of shared clonotypes between healthy human individuals. The naive CD8 subset, CD45RO-negative cells positively selected for CCR7, excluded terminally differentiated effector memory CD45RA+ cells. TCRdb's table, derived via immunoSEQ multiplex PCR, lists solely in-frame clones and lacks some. The profile shows around 1.9 million clones, about 94% of them singletons. Sequenced sample: naive CD8+ T cells from PBMCs. The TCR originated in a young man in good health. Some clones in this sample may be carry-over from other donors' samples.

The CDR3 DNA reads TGTGCCAGTAGAGGCGACAGGGGCTTTAGCAATCAGCCCCAGCATTTT. It translates to CASRGDRGFSNQPQHF. The chain employs TRBV19 and TRBJ1-5; 8 bases map to TRBD1. Germline lookup yields CDR1 LNHDA and CDR2 SQIVND (reference sequence). Germline trimming cut 6 bases from V and 0 bases from J; bases unmatched to any gene: 7. This CDR3 has 16 amino acids.